This T cell receptor beta chain comes out of a study of blood T cell repertoires in COVID-19. With V trimmed by 3 bases and J by 2 bases, 3 bases remained unmatched. This CDR3 is 14 amino acids long. The germline V gene encodes CDR1 ENHRY and CDR2 SYGVKD. Data came from immunoSEQ multiplex PCR; TCRdb stores just in-frame clones and leaves some out. There are 170,000 or so clones in the sample; around 87% occur only once, and 2.7% lies in the top ten. The V call is TRBV10-3, the J call TRBJ2-5, with TRBD1 matching over 7 bases. The sequence was obtained from a middle-aged man with active or convalescent COVID-19. Sequencing used peripheral blood. CDR3 sequence (DNA): TGTGCCATCAGTGAAAAGACAGGGCAAGAGACCCAGTACTTC. Its translation is CAISEKTGQETQYF.